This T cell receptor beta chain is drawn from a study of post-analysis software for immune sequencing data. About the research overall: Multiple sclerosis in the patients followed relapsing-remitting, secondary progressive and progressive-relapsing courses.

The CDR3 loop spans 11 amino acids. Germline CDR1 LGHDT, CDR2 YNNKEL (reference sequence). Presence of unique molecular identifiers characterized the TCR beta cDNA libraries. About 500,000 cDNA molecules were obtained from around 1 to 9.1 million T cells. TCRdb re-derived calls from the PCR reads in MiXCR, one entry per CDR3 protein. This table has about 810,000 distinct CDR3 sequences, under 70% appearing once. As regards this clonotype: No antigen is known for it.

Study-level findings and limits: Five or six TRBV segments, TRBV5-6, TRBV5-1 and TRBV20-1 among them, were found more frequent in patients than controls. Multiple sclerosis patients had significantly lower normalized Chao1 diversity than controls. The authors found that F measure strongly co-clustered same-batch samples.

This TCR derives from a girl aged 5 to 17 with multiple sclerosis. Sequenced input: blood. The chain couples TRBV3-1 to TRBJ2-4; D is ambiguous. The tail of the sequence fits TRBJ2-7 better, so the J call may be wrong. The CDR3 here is CASSHLGEQYF. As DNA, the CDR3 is TGTGCCAGCAGCCATCTAGGCGAGCAGTACTTC.